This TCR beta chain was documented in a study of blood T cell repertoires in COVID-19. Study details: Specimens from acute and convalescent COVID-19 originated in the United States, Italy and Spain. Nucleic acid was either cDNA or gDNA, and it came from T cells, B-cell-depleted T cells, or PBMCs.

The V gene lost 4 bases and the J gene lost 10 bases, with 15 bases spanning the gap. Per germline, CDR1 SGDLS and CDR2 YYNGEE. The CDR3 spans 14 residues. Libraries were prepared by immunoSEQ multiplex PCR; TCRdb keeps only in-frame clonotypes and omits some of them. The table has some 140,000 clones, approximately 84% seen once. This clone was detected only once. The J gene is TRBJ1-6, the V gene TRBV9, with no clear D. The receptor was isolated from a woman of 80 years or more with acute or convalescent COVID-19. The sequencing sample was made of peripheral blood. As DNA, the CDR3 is TGTGCCAGCAGCACCCAGGAACTCGGATCACCCCTCCACTTT. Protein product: CASSTQELGSPLHF.